The present T cell receptor beta chain was sequenced within a study of T-cell reconstitution after alpha-beta-depleted transplantation in children. CDR3 length: 15 amino acids. The ends lost 2 bases at V and 5 bases at J; junction bases unmatched: 3. CDR1 and CDR2 from the germline V gene are SGHDN and FVKESK. Using unique molecular identifiers, the investigators prepared the TCRbeta library. TCRdb re-derived calls from the PCR reads in MiXCR, one entry per CDR3 protein. The sample contains about 230,000 distinct CDR3 sequences, around 12% of which appear only once. The V call is TRBV14, the J call TRBJ2-7; 13 bases fit TRBD2. The source material was PBMCs from the stem cell graft donor, sampled from the stem cell graft. The sequence was collected from a human donor who donated a stem cell graft to a child with acute lymphoblastic leukemia. The CDR3 coding sequence is TGTGCCAGCAGCCAATATGGACTAGCGGGAGACGAGCAGTACTTC. This encodes CASSQYGLAGDEQYF.